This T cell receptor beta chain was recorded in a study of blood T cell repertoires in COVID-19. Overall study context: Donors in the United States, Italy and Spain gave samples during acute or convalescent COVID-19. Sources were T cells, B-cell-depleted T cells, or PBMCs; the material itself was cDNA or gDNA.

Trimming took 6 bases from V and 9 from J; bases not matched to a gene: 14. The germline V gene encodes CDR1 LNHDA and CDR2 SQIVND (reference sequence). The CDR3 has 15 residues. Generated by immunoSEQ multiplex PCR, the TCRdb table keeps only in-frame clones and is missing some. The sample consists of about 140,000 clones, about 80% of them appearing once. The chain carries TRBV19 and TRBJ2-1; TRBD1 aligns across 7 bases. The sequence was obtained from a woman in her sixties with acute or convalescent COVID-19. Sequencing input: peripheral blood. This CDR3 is CASRPGQNLWGEQFF. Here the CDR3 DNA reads TGTGCCAGTAGACCGGGACAGAACCTCTGGGGTGAGCAGTTCTTC.